Listed below are T cell receptor beta chains from one sample, sequenced in a study of blood T cell repertoires in COVID-19. Libraries were prepared by immunoSEQ multiplex PCR; TCRdb keeps only in-frame clonotypes and omits some of them. The sample lists 150,000 or so clones, about 85% occurring once. The sample consisted of peripheral blood. These receptors were obtained from a human donor in a cohort sampled during active COVID-19. Each CDR3 is given with its conserved first and last residue. The D gene is left open where the match is weak. Rows may omit the clone size; those that give it use once, few, many or a size class.

abundance	v_gene	j_gene	d_gene	CDR3aa	CDR3nt
.	TRBV4-1	TRBJ1-5	TRBD1	CASSRQGEEGQPQHF	TGCGCCAGCAGCCGCCAGGGGGAAGAGGGGCAGCCCCAGCATTTT
.	TRBV7-2	TRBJ2-7	TRBD1	CASSPWTGGSYEQYF	TGTGCCAGCAGCCCTTGGACAGGGGGATCCTACGAGCAGTACTTC
.	TRBV19	TRBJ1-5	.	CASSAARNRGQPQHF	TGTGCCAGTAGCGCTGCACGGAATAGGGGTCAGCCCCAGCATTTT
.	TRBV15	TRBJ1-3	.	CATSYSGNTIYF	TGTGCCACCAGCTACTCTGGAAACACCATATATTTT
.	TRBV27	TRBJ2-5	TRBD2	CASSLTREGTQYF	TGTGCCAGCAGTTTAACCAGGGAGGGGACCCAGTACTTC
many	TRBV6-2/TRBV6-3	TRBJ2-5	.	CASSYIPTGTQYF	TGTGCCAGCAGTTATATTCCTACCGGGACCCAGTACTTC
.	TRBV14	TRBJ1-1	TRBD1	CASSQRQGNTEAFF	TGTGCCAGCAGCCAACGACAGGGGAACACTGAAGCTTTCTTT
.	TRBV5-5	TRBJ2-3	.	CASSLGQPSSTDTQYF	TGTGCCAGCAGCTTGGGACAGCCTTCTAGCACAGATACGCAGTATTTT
few	TRBV18	TRBJ1-2	TRBD1	CASSPRAGGSRYTF	TGTGCCAGCTCACCACGAGCAGGGGGCAGCCGCTACACCTTC
once	TRBV7-2	TRBJ2-3	TRBD2	CASSLAQRGVSTDTQYF	TGTGCCAGCAGCTTAGCTCAGCGGGGGGTCAGCACAGATACGCAGTATTTT
.	TRBV7-3	TRBJ2-7	TRBD2	CASSSDPRGTTYEQYF	TGTGCCAGCAGCTCTGATCCGCGGGGGACCACCTACGAGCAGTACTTC
.	TRBV12-3/TRBV12-4	TRBJ1-2	.	CASSVSNYGYTF	TGTGCCAGCTCCGTGTCTAACTATGGCTACACCTTC
.	TRBV7-2	TRBJ2-5	.	CASTTAVKETQYF	TGTGCCAGCACTACAGCGGTTAAAGAGACCCAGTACTTC
once	TRBV4-2	TRBJ2-1	.	CASSHGLTETYNEQFF	TGTGCCAGCAGCCATGGGCTGACCGAGACCTACAATGAGCAGTTCTTC
.	TRBV5-4	TRBJ2-7	TRBD2	CASSPSGGGSSYEQYF	TGTGCCAGCAGCCCGAGCGGGGGGGGAAGCTCCTACGAGCAGTACTTC
once	TRBV2	TRBJ1-2	.	CATTPGYYGYTF	TGTGCCACCACGCCAGGGTACTATGGCTACACCTTC
many	TRBV5-1	TRBJ1-1	.	CASSIQQEMNTEAFF	TGCGCCAGCAGCATCCAACAGGAGATGAACACTGAAGCTTTCTTT
.	TRBV28	TRBJ2-7	.	CASSPAFAVSRPLPNYEQYF	TGTGCCAGCAGTCCCGCATTTGCCGTCTCTAGGCCTCTACCAAACTACGAGCAGTACTTC
.	TRBV4-1	TRBJ2-1	TRBD2	CASSVVGTSSYNEQFF	TGCGCCAGCAGCGTAGTAGGGACTAGCTCCTACAATGAGCAGTTCTTC
.	TRBV7-2	TRBJ2-7	.	CASSLAVPGDEQYF	TGTGCCAGCAGCTTAGCGGTACCCGGGGACGAGCAGTACTTC
.	TRBV28	TRBJ1-1	.	CASSYYAARSTEAFF	TGTGCCAGCAGTTACTACGCGGCAAGAAGCACTGAAGCTTTCTTT
.	TRBV9	TRBJ2-3	.	CASSLGLRTDTQYF	TGTGCCAGCAGCCTTGGCCTCCGCACAGATACGCAGTATTTT
.	TRBV12-3/TRBV12-4	TRBJ2-1	TRBD1	CATGQGVEEQFF	TGTGCCACGGGACAGGGCGTCGAAGAGCAGTTCTTC
.	TRBV7-9	TRBJ1-1	.	CASSSARGTEAFF	TGTGCCAGCAGCTCCGCCAGAGGCACTGAAGCTTTCTTT
.	TRBV18	TRBJ1-5	TRBD1	CASSPGTGGSRQPQHF	TGTGCCAGCTCACCAGGGACAGGGGGCTCTCGTCAGCCCCAGCATTTT
.	TRBV19	TRBJ1-1	.	CASSITAGNTEAFF	TGTGCCAGTAGTATTACGGCGGGGAACACTGAAGCTTTCTTT
.	TRBV6-2/TRBV6-3	TRBJ2-2	TRBD2	CASSYSPKGLGNRELFF	TGTGCCAGCAGTTACTCCCCGAAGGGACTAGGGAATAGGGAGCTGTTTTTT
few	TRBV6-1	TRBJ2-3	.	CASSEVASRTDTQYF	TGTGCCAGCAGTGAAGTCGCCTCTAGAACCGATACGCAGTATTTT
.	TRBV14	TRBJ2-1	.	CASSPTLDSRKFF	TGTGCCAGCAGTCCTACCCTTGACAGTAGAAAGTTCTTC
.	TRBV9	TRBJ2-1	.	CASSASLLRAGSYNEQFF	TGTGCCAGCAGCGCCTCCCTCCTTAGGGCAGGGTCCTACAATGAGCAGTTCTTC
.	TRBV4-2	TRBJ2-3	TRBD1	CASSPGTGPHTDTQYF	TGTGCCAGCAGCCCGGGGACAGGTCCACACACAGATACGCAGTATTTT
few	TRBV24-1	TRBJ2-5	.	CATSDPSGGGETQYF	TGTGCCACCAGTGACCCGAGTGGGGGAGGCGAGACCCAGTACTTC
.	TRBV18	TRBJ2-7	.	CASSFGGSPWEQYF	TGTGCCAGCTCCTTCGGGGGATCCCCTTGGGAGCAGTACTTC
.	TRBV7-9	TRBJ1-2	TRBD1	CASTLGQANNYGYTF	TGTGCCAGCACCCTGGGACAGGCAAATAACTATGGCTACACCTTC
.	TRBV7-9	TRBJ2-5	TRBD2	CASSLFALAGVETQYF	TGTGCCAGCAGCCTATTCGCACTAGCGGGGGTAGAGACCCAGTACTTC
.	TRBV7-9	TRBJ2-5	TRBD2	CASNWGQSSGGRETQYF	TGTGCCAGCAACTGGGGTCAGTCTAGCGGGGGAAGAGAGACCCAGTACTTC
.	TRBV4-2	TRBJ1-2	.	CASSQDVGAPRYGYTF	TGTGCCAGCAGCCAAGATGTAGGGGCCCCTAGATACGGCTACACCTTC
few	TRBV7-2	TRBJ1-1	TRBD1	CASSLDRGPEAFF	TGTGCCAGCAGCCTGGACAGGGGACCCGAAGCTTTCTTT
.	TRBV3-1/TRBV3-2	TRBJ2-5	.	CASSQDRGETQYF	TGTGCCAGCAGCCAAGATCGAGGGGAGACCCAGTACTTC
.	TRBV7-2	TRBJ2-1	.	CASSLRVGGAYYNEQFF	TGTGCCAGCAGCTTACGGGTCGGCGGGGCTTACTACAATGAGCAGTTCTTC
.	TRBV5-1	TRBJ1-4	.	CASSLGQGNEKLFF	TGCGCCAGCAGCTTGGGTCAGGGGAATGAAAAACTGTTTTTT
.	TRBV12-5	TRBJ2-5	TRBD1	CASGLTGTGGGETQYF	TGTGCTAGTGGTCTTACCGGGACAGGGGGCGGAGAGACCCAGTACTTC
.	TRBV28	TRBJ1-1	.	CASSLPQGWTEAFF	TGTGCCAGCAGTTTACCCCAGGGTTGGACTGAAGCTTTCTTT
once	TRBV5-1	TRBJ2-2	TRBD2	CASSLPGLAGGQTGELFF	TGCGCCAGCAGCTTGCCGGGACTAGCGGGGGGCCAGACCGGGGAGCTGTTTTTT
.	TRBV5-8	TRBJ1-3	TRBD1	CASSLAGQRNTIYF	TGTGCCAGCAGCCTGGCGGGACAGAGAAACACCATATATTTT
.	TRBV7-8	TRBJ2-5	TRBD1	CASSLGYRGPETQYF	TGTGCCAGCAGCTTAGGCTACAGGGGGCCAGAGACCCAGTACTTC
.	TRBV9	TRBJ2-2	.	CASSVGQANTGELFF	TGTGCCAGCAGCGTAGGACAGGCGAACACCGGGGAGCTGTTTTTT
.	TRBV2	TRBJ2-5	TRBD2	CASKPGLAGGKETQYF	TGTGCCAGCAAACCGGGACTAGCGGGGGGAAAAGAGACCCAGTACTTC
.	TRBV4-3	TRBJ2-7	.	CASSQDWYSTYEQYF	TGCGCCAGCAGCCAAGATTGGTACAGTACCTACGAGCAGTACTTC
once	TRBV19	TRBJ1-1	TRBD1	CASSLPGTAEEAFF	TGTGCCAGTAGTCTCCCGGGGACAGCTGAGGAAGCTTTCTTT
once	TRBV6-1	TRBJ1-2	.	CASSEQSSVYGYTF	TGTGCCAGCAGTGAACAAAGTTCGGTTTATGGCTACACCTTC
.	TRBV19	TRBJ2-2	.	CASSMGGNTGELFF	TGTGCCAGTAGTATGGGGGGGAACACCGGGGAGCTGTTTTTT
.	TRBV5-6	TRBJ2-3	.	CASSFYTDTQYF	TGTGCCAGCAGCTTCTACACAGATACGCAGTATTTT
.	TRBV7-2	TRBJ1-2	.	CASRTADNYGYTF	TGTGCCAGCAGAACAGCCGATAACTATGGCTACACCTTC
.	TRBV6-5	TRBJ2-7	TRBD1	CASNIRTGGAYEQYF	TGTGCCAGCAATATAAGGACAGGGGGGGCCTACGAGCAGTACTTC